A single sample is the source of the 2 T cell receptor beta chains below, sequenced in a study of blood T cells in healthy people across ages. A second PCR, run for about 6 to 12 cycles, used a sample-barcoded 5' primer plus a J-beta primer mix. TCRdb fed the 5' RACE reads into MiXCR, producing one record per CDR3 protein. The sample includes 590,000 or so distinct CDR3 sequences, approximately 30% of them seen just once. Sequenced input: blood. These receptor sequences come from a woman of 80 years or more in good health.

This clonotype was detected many times. The J gene is TRBJ1-2, the V gene TRBV20-1; maybe TRBD1 (6 bases). This CDR3 contains 12 residues. CDR1 and CDR2 from the germline V gene are DFQATT and SNEGSKA (reference sequence). Trimming left V 5 bases short and J 7 bases short, with 14 bases between. CDR3 DNA: TGCAGTGCTGGTGAGCCGGGGGCTGGCTACACCTTC. Its translation is CSAGEPGAGYTF.

This clonotype came up a few times. This sequence joins TRBV30 and TRBJ2-5; D might be TRBD2 (6 bases). Germline values: CDR1 GTSNPN, CDR2 SVGIG (reference sequence). This CDR3 has 13 residues. Trimming shortened V by 4 bases and J by 1 base, and 10 bases separated the two germline ends. The CDR3 loop reads CAWNGGVQETQYF. For the CDR3, the DNA is TGTGCCTGGAACGGCGGGGTCCAAGAGACCCAGTACTTC.